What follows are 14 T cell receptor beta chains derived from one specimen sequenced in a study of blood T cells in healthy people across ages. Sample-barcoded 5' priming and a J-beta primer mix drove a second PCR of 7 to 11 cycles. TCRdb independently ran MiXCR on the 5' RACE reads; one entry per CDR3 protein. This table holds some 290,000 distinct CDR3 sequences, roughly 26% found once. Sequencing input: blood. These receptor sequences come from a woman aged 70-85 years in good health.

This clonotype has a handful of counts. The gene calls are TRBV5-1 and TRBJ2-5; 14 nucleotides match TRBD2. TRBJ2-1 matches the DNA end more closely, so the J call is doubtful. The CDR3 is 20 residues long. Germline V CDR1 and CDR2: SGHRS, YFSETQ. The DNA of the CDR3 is TGCGCCAGCAGCTTGGGGCACCTCGGGACTAGCGGGAGAGCCCACAATGAGCAGTTCTTC. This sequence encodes CASSLGHLGTSGRAHNEQFF.

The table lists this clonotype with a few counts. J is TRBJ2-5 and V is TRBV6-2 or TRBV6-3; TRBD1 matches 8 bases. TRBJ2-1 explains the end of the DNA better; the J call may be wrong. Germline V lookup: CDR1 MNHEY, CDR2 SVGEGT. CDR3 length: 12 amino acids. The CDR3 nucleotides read TGTGCCAGCAGCGCAGGGGGCGGTGAGCAGTTCTTC. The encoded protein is CASSAGGGEQFF.

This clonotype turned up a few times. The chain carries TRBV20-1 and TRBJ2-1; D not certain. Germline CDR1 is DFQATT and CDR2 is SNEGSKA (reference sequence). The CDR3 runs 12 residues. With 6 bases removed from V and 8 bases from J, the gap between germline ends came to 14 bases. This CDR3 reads CSAHVGVDEQFF. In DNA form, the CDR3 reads TGCAGTGCCCATGTTGGCGTCGATGAGCAGTTCTTC.

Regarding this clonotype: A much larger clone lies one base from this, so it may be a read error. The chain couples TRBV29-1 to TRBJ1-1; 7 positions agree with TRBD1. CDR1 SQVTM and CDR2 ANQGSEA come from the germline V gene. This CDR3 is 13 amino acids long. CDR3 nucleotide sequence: TGCAGCGTTAAAGATCGGAGGGGGCCTGAAGCTTTCTTT. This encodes CSVKDRRGPEAFF.

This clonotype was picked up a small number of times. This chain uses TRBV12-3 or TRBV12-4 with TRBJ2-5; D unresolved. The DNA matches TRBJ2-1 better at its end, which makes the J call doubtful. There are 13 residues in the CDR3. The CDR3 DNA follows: TGTGCCAGCAGTTTGGGCATTTCCAATGAGCAGTTCTTC. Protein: CASSLGISNEQFF.

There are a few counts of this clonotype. This CDR3 is CASSLPLGSGNTIYF. The CDR3 region has the DNA TGTGCCAGCAGCTTACCCTTGGGCTCTGGAAACACCATATATTTT. The chain recombines TRBV28 with TRBJ1-3; D gene uncertain. The CDR3 totals 15 residues. The V gene lost 6 bases and the J gene lost 0 bases, with 12 bases spanning the gap. Germline lookup yields CDR1 MDHEN and CDR2 SYDVKM.

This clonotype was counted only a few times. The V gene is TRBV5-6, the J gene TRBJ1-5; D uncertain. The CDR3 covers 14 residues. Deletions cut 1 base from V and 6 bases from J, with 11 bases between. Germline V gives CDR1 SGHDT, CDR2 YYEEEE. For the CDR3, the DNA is TGTGCCAGCAGCTTGAAAGGGTCAAGTCAGCCCCAGCATTTT. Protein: CASSLKGSSQPQHF.

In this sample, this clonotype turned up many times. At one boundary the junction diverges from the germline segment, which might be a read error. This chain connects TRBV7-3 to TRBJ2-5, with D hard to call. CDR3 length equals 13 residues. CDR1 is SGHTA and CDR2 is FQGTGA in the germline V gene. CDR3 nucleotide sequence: TGTGCCAGCAGCCTAACCTTACAGGAGACCCAGTACTTC. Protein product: CASSLTLQETQYF.

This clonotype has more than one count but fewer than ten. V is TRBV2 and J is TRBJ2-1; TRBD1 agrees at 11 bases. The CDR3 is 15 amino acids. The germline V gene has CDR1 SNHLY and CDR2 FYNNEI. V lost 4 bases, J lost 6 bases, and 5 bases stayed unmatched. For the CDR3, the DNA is TGTGCCAGCAGTGGTGGGGGACAGGGGGTCAATGAGCAGTTCTTC. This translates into CASSGGGQGVNEQFF. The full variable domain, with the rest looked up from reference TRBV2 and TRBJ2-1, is EPEVTQTPSHQVTQMGQEVILRCVPISNHLYFYWYRQILGQKVEFLVSFYNNEISEKSEIFDDQFSVERPDGSNFTLKIRSTKLEDSAMYFCASSGGGQGVNEQFFGPGTRLTVL.

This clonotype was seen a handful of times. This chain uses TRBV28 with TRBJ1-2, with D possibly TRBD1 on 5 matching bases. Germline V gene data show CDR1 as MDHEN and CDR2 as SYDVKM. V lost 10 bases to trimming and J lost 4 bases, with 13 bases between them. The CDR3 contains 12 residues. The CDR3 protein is CATSPRVYGYTF. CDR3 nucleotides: TGTGCCACCTCCCCCAGGGTCTATGGCTACACCTTC.

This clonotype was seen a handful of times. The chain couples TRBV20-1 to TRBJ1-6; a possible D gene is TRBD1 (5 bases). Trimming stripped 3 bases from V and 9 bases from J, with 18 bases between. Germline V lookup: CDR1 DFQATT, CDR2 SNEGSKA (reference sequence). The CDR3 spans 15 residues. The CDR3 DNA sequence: TGCAGTGCTAGCCCCACGGGACCGAACCCTTCACCCCTCCACTTT. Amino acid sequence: CSASPTGPNPSPLHF.

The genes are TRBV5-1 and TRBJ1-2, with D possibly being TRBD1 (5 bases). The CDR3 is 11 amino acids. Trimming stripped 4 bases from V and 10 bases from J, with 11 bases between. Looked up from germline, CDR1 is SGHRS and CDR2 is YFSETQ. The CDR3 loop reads CASSTGGDYTF. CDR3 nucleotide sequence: TGCGCCAGCAGCACTGGGGGGGACTACACCTTC.

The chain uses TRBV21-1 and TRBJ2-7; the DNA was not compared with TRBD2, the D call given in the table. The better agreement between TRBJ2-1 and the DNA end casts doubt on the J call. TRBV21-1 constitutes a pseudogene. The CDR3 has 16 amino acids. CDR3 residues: CASSDMGLAGHNEQFF. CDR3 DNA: TGTGCCAGCAGCGACATGGGACTAGCGGGCCACAATGAGCAGTTCTTC.

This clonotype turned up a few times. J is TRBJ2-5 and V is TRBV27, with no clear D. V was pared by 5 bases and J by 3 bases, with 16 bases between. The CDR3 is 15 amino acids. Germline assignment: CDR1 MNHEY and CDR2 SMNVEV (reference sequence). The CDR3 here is CASSIGGQLKETQYF. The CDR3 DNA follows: TGTGCCAGCAGTATAGGTGGCCAGTTAAAAGAGACCCAGTACTTC.